The next 20 T cell receptor beta chains were all read from a single sample in a study of T cell changes during pregnancy in multiple sclerosis. Using immunoSEQ multiplex PCR, the repertoire was profiled, and TCRdb retains in-frame clones only, with some absent. The top ten clones hold about 1.2% of a sample with some 75,000 clones, roughly 95% of them seen once. Sequencing was performed on peripheral blood, taken in the second trimester of pregnancy. These receptors all come from a female donor with multiple sclerosis, enrolled in a pregnancy study.

The J gene is TRBJ2-5, the V gene TRBV5-1; unclear D gene. With 0 bases removed from V and 4 bases from J, the gap between germline ends came to 4 bases. The germline V gene encodes CDR1 SGHRS and CDR2 YFSETQ. The CDR3 length is 12 residues. The CDR3 sequence: CASSLAGETQYF. The CDR3 nucleotides read TGCGCCAGCAGCTTGGCCGGAGAGACCCAGTACTTC.

The J gene is TRBJ2-4, the V gene TRBV4-2; D perhaps matches TRBD1 (5 bases). The CDR3 sequence is 18 residues long. V dropped 1 base and J dropped 6 bases, with 22 bases sitting between them. Germline V CDR1 and CDR2: LGHNA, YNFKEQ. The CDR3 reads CASSQGYRDRDRGNIQYF. The CDR3 nucleotides read TGTGCCAGCAGCCAAGGGTATAGGGATCGAGATAGGGGAAACATTCAGTACTTC.

The CDR3 is CASSLAGGPPGEQYF. The CDR3 nucleotides are TGTGCCAGCAGCTTAGCCGGGGGGCCCCCCGGTGAGCAGTACTTC. The chain links TRBV13 to TRBJ2-7, with D perhaps matching TRBD2 (7 bases). The CDR3 contains 15 residues. With 1 base removed from V and 7 bases from J, the gap between germline ends came to 17 bases. Germline loops: CDR1 PRHDT, CDR2 FYEKMQ (reference sequence).

The V gene is TRBV27, the J gene TRBJ2-7; unclear D gene. The germline V and J ends were trimmed by 8 bases and 0 bases, with 5 bases remaining between them. CDR3 length equals 11 residues. The germline gives CDR1 MNHEY, CDR2 SMNVEV (reference sequence). The CDR3 loop is CASRGSYEQYF. The CDR3 DNA reads as TGTGCCAGCCGCGGCTCCTACGAGCAGTACTTC.

This chain connects TRBV19 to TRBJ1-5; no firm D call. V lost 3 bases and J 0 bases, leaving 9 bases between the germline ends. Germline V gene lookup returns CDR1 LNHDA and CDR2 SQIVND (reference sequence). The CDR3 has 15 residues. CDR3 nucleotide sequence: TGTGCCAGTAGTATCGTTCTGTATAGCAATCAGCCCCAGCATTTT. Its translation: CASSIVLYSNQPQHF.

The chain is built from TRBV9 and TRBJ2-7; 14 bases match TRBD2. The CDR3 spans 15 residues. After removal of 3 bases from V and 5 bases from J, the junction contained 4 bases not matched to a gene. The germline CDR1 and CDR2 sequences are SGDLS and YYNGEE. In DNA, the CDR3 is TGTGCCAGCAGCGCGGGGACTAGCGGGAGCGACGAGCAGTACTTC. This codes for CASSAGTSGSDEQYF.

The rearrangement links TRBV2 to TRBJ1-1; TRBD1 aligns across 8 bases. The junction had 13 bases not matched to a gene; V was cut back by 5 bases and J by 5 bases. CDR1 is SNHLY, CDR2 FYNNEI, per germline. The CDR3 consists of 16 residues. This CDR3 reads CASSLPRQGRRTEAFF. Here the CDR3 DNA reads TGTGCCAGCAGTCTTCCGAGACAGGGGAGACGTACTGAAGCTTTCTTT.

The chain employs TRBV28 and TRBJ1-2, with D possibly matching TRBD1 (5 bases). The V end lost 3 bases, the J end lost 6 bases, and 14 bases lay between the germline ends. CDR1 is MDHEN and CDR2 is SYDVKM in the germline V gene. The CDR3 extends over 14 amino acids. The CDR3 region has the DNA TGTGCCAGCAGTTTCCGGGGGAGGAAGAATGGCTACACCTTC. Residues: CASSFRGRKNGYTF.

The gene calls are TRBV18 and TRBJ2-7; TRBD2 aligns across 7 bases. Germline assignment: CDR1 KGHSH and CDR2 LQKENI. V dropped 4 bases and J dropped 0; count of bases not matched to a gene: 3. The CDR3 totals 14 residues. The CDR3 loop is CASSLGGSSYEQYF. In DNA form, the CDR3 reads TGTGCCAGCTCACTTGGCGGGAGCTCCTACGAGCAGTACTTC.

The chain uses TRBV11-2 and TRBJ2-1, with 8 bases aligning to TRBD1. With 4 bases clipped from V and 6 bases from J, the junction kept 2 bases outside the gene matches. CDR1 is SGHAT and CDR2 is FQNNGV in the germline V gene. The CDR3 runs 13 residues. CDR3 protein: CASSSDRGNEQFF. CDR3 nucleotide sequence: TGTGCCAGCAGCTCCGACAGGGGCAATGAGCAGTTCTTC.

This clone showed up just a few times. The chain combines TRBV6-1 with TRBJ1-5; no clear D. The V gene lost 8 bases and the J gene lost 2 bases, with 10 bases spanning the gap. CDR3 length: 13 residues. Germline V gene lookup returns CDR1 MNHNS and CDR2 SASEGT. The CDR3: CASEMVGNQPQHF. As DNA, the CDR3 is TGTGCCAGCGAGATGGTGGGCAATCAGCCCCAGCATTTT.

A remark on this clone: Mismatch with germline at one junction end may stem from a read error. The chain joins TRBV14 to TRBJ2-3; tentative D call: TRBD2 (6 bases). This CDR3 contains 16 residues. Per germline, CDR1 SGHDN and CDR2 FVKESK. DNA for the CDR3: TGTGCCAGCAGCCAAGATAGCGGACCCGGCACGGATACGCAGTATTTT. It is translated as CASSQDSGPGTDTQYF.

The V call is TRBV30, the J call TRBJ2-7; the D gene is possibly TRBD1 (6 bases). Trimming took 0 bases from V and 3 from J, leaving 15 bases between them. This CDR3 is built from 15 residues. Germline V gene lookup returns CDR1 GTSNPN and CDR2 SVGIG (reference sequence). CDR3 sequence reads: CAWSVGTLGNYEQYF. CDR3 nucleotide sequence: TGTGCCTGGAGTGTAGGGACACTGGGAAACTACGAGCAGTACTTC.

The chain carries TRBV4-2 and TRBJ2-3; 9 bases fit TRBD2. CDR1 and CDR2 (germline): LGHNA, YNFKEQ. This CDR3 has 18 residues. V dropped 0 bases and J dropped 0; count of bases not matched to a gene: 7. The CDR3 sequence is CASSQDPSGTPSTDTQYF. The CDR3 DNA reads as TGTGCCAGCAGCCAAGATCCTAGCGGGACACCTAGCACAGATACGCAGTATTTT.

The chain carries TRBV29-1 and TRBJ1-2; D is undetermined. There are 13 residues in the CDR3. V gave up 7 bases and J gave up 8 bases, with 20 bases separating them. Germline loops: CDR1 SQVTM, CDR2 ANQGSEA. In DNA form, the CDR3 reads TGCAGCGCCGACGCTGAGGGCTCGGGGGGCTACACCTTC. Amino acids: CSADAEGSGGYTF.

The V and J genes are TRBV5-4 and TRBJ2-7; TRBD1 matches at 8 bases. The V gene's germline CDR1 is SGHNT and CDR2 YYREEE (reference sequence). After removal of 2 bases from V and 2 bases from J, the junction contained 3 bases not matched to a gene. The CDR3 is 14 amino acids. DNA of the CDR3: TGTGCCAGCAGCTTAGGGACAGGCCCCTACGAGCAGTACTTC. Its translation is CASSLGTGPYEQYF.

This chain links TRBV27 with TRBJ2-7; D gene unclear. Germline CDR1 MNHEY, CDR2 SMNVEV (reference sequence). This CDR3 is 13 amino acids long. V was cut by 0 bases and J by 5 bases, with 8 bases left in between. CDR3 bases: TGTGCCAGCAGTTTATCCACACACCACGAGCAGTACTTC. This translates into CASSLSTHHEQYF.

The V gene is TRBV5-1, the J gene TRBJ2-7; 7 positions match TRBD1. This CDR3 is built from 14 residues. With V trimmed by 0 bases and J by 3 bases, 3 bases remained unmatched. Germline CDR1 is SGHRS and CDR2 is YFSETQ. DNA for the CDR3: TGCGCCAGCAGCTTGGGACAGGGCTACTACGAGCAGTACTTC. It codes for CASSLGQGYYEQYF.

The chain recombines TRBV7-8 with TRBJ1-2; D is uncertain. The V end was cut by 1 base, the J end by 2 bases, with 8 bases between. Germline assignment: CDR1 SGHVS and CDR2 FQNEAQ. The CDR3 runs 14 residues. CDR3 sequence (DNA): TGTGCCAGCAGCTTAGGTGACACCAACTATGGCTACACCTTC. This codes for CASSLGDTNYGYTF.

The chain combines TRBV28 with TRBJ2-5; D perhaps matches TRBD2 (7 bases). The V gene lost 7 bases and the J gene lost 5 bases, with 17 bases spanning the gap. CDR1 is MDHEN and CDR2 is SYDVKM in the germline V gene. The CDR3 covers 14 residues. This CDR3 is CASIEGGRTETQYF. The CDR3 DNA reads TGTGCCAGCATCGAGGGGGGGAGGACGGAGACCCAGTACTTC.